What follows are 25 T cell receptor beta chains derived from one specimen sequenced in a study of shared clonotypes between healthy human individuals. Clones were read by immunoSEQ multiplex PCR, and TCRdb kept only the in-frame ones, dropping some. The repertoire includes about half a million clones, more than 75% of them detected once, and about 12% sits in the top ten. Source material: PBMCs. These receptors came from a woman aged 35 to 49 in good health. Some clones in this sample may be carry-over from other donors' samples.

This clone was seen only a few times. The V and J genes are TRBV30 and TRBJ1-3; perhaps TRBD1 as D (6 bases). Trimming stripped 1 base from V and 1 base from J, with 11 bases between. The V gene's germline CDR1 is GTSNPN and CDR2 SVGIG (reference sequence). CDR3 size: 15 residues. In DNA form, the CDR3 reads TGTGCCTGGAGTGCGGACAGACATTCTGGAAACACCATATATTTT. It is translated as CAWSADRHSGNTIYF.

V usage is TRBV5-1 and J usage is TRBJ2-1; D perhaps matches TRBD1 (6 bases). V was pared by 1 base and J by 5 bases, with 13 bases between. The CDR3 consists of 15 residues. Germline loops: CDR1 SGHRS, CDR2 YFSETQ. This CDR3 is CASSLQTDRDNEQFF. The CDR3 DNA sequence: TGCGCCAGCAGCTTGCAGACGGACAGAGACAATGAGCAGTTCTTC.

V usage is TRBV5-1 and J usage is TRBJ2-1, with 9 nucleotides matching TRBD1. The CDR3 is made up of 13 amino acids. With 5 bases clipped from V and 8 bases from J, the junction kept 5 bases outside the gene matches. Germline loops: CDR1 SGHRS, CDR2 YFSETQ. The CDR3 reads CASRPGTGYEQFF. In nucleotides, the CDR3 is TGCGCCAGCAGACCCGGGACAGGGTATGAGCAGTTCTTC. Drawing the rest from reference TRBV5-1 and TRBJ2-1, the complete variable domain is KAGVTQTPRYLIKTRGQQVTLSCSPISGHRSVSWYQQTPGQGLQFLFEYFSETQRNKGNFPGRFSGRQFSNSRSEMNVSTLELGDSALYLCASRPGTGYEQFFGPGTRLTVL.

This clone was found once. The chain uses TRBV2 and TRBJ2-1; 7 bases are shared with TRBD2. Germline V lookup: CDR1 SNHLY, CDR2 FYNNEI. The V and J ends lost 6 bases and 7 bases, in that order; junction bases with no gene match: 12. The CDR3 loop spans 15 amino acids. The chain's CDR3 is CASSRLTGGWNEQFF. For the CDR3, the DNA is TGTGCCAGCAGCCGCTTGACGGGAGGTTGGAATGAGCAGTTCTTC.

The sample holds a few counts of this clone. V and J are TRBV7-9 and TRBJ2-1, with 8 bases that match TRBD1. Germline V CDR1 and CDR2: SEHNR, FQNEAQ (reference sequence). The junction had 10 bases not matched to a gene; V was cut back by 5 bases and J by 7 bases. The CDR3 is 15 amino acids. CDR3 DNA: TGTGCCAGCAGCCCAGGGACAGGAGCCACAAATGAGCAGTTCTTC. Protein product: CASSPGTGATNEQFF.

The V and J genes are TRBV9 and TRBJ1-3; D is perhaps TRBD1 (5 bases). V was cut by 0 bases and J by 7 bases, with 20 bases left in between. The CDR3 is 17 amino acids. Per germline, CDR1 SGDLS and CDR2 YYNGEE. The CDR3 here is CASSVGLMGEGRNTIYF. The CDR3 region has the DNA TGTGCCAGCAGCGTAGGTCTCATGGGGGAGGGTCGGAACACCATATATTTT.

The gene calls are TRBV20-1 and TRBJ2-4, with D possibly TRBD1 on 5 matching bases. Germline V CDR1 and CDR2: DFQATT, SNEGSKA (reference sequence). V was cut by 0 bases and J by 13 bases, with 10 bases left in between. CDR3 length equals 11 residues. The CDR3 region is CSARDGQGQYF. The CDR3 DNA follows: TGCAGTGCTAGAGATGGGCAGGGCCAGTACTTC.

A note on this clone: Other DNA sequences in this sample translate to the same CDR3. The chain uses TRBV5-1 and TRBJ2-5; a weak D match, TRBD2 (5 bases). The CDR3 covers 13 residues. CDR1 and CDR2 (germline): SGHRS, YFSETQ. Trimming removed 2 bases from V and 2 bases from J, with 7 bases in between. The CDR3 here is CASSLAVQETQYF. In DNA form, the CDR3 reads TGCGCCAGCAGCTTAGCGGTGCAAGAGACCCAGTACTTC.

The genes are TRBV18 and TRBJ2-7; the D is unclear. The V end was cut by 3 bases, the J end by 3 bases, with 18 bases between. CDR1 is KGHSH and CDR2 is LQKENI in the germline V gene. The CDR3 sequence is 16 residues long. The CDR3 spells CASSPPGLGSDYEQYF. The CDR3 coding sequence is TGTGCCAGCTCACCCCCGGGCCTCGGGTCGGACTACGAGCAGTACTTC.

The CDR3 DNA is TGTGCCAGCAGCTTGGGTGACAGGACGCACTATGGCTACACCTTC. Encoded protein: CASSLGDRTHYGYTF. The gene calls are TRBV5-4 and TRBJ1-2, with D possibly being TRBD1 (6 bases). The CDR3 runs to 15 residues. From germline, CDR1 is SGHNT and CDR2 YYREEE (reference sequence). Trimming took off 0 bases at V and 3 bases at J, with 12 bases between the two ends. The full variable domain, rest sourced from reference TRBV5-4 and TRBJ1-2, is ETGVTQSPTHLIKTRGQQVTLRCSSQSGHNTVSWYQQALGQGPQFIFQYYREEENGRGNFPPRFSGLQFPNYSSELNVNALELDDSALYLCASSLGDRTHYGYTFGSGTRLTVV.

A remark on this clone: At the DNA level, this CDR3 is encoded by other sequences in the same sample as well. This chain joins TRBV28 and TRBJ2-7; D is perhaps TRBD1 (5 bases). CDR1 and CDR2 (germline): MDHEN, SYDVKM. The length of the CDR3 is 13 residues. V gave up 2 bases and J gave up 1 base, with 6 bases separating them. This chain's CDR3 is CASSLQGSYEQYF. CDR3 coding DNA: TGTGCCAGCAGTTTACAGGGATCCTACGAGCAGTACTTC.

The V gene is TRBV5-1, the J gene TRBJ2-3; 7 bases align to TRBD1. Looked up from germline, CDR1 is SGHRS and CDR2 is YFSETQ. CDR3 size: 14 residues. J was trimmed by 5 bases and V by 2 bases; bases with no gene match: 5. The CDR3 loop is CASSFRDRKDTQYF. The CDR3 DNA reads TGCGCCAGCAGCTTCCGGGACAGAAAAGATACGCAGTATTTT.

This clone was seen a handful of times. This sequence joins TRBV2 and TRBJ1-4; tentatively, D is TRBD1 (5 bases). The CDR3 is 14 amino acids. From germline, CDR1 is SNHLY and CDR2 FYNNEI. Between the trimmed V and J ends, which lost 4 bases and 8 bases, there was a span of 14 bases. CDR3 sequence: CASSGRDLAEKLFF. CDR3 DNA sequence: TGTGCCAGCAGTGGAAGGGACCTGGCGGAAAAACTGTTTTTT.

This chain joins TRBV9 and TRBJ1-4; possibly TRBD1 for D (5 bases). The germline CDR1 and CDR2 sequences are SGDLS and YYNGEE. V was clipped by 3 bases and J by 1 base, with 10 bases between them. This CDR3 has 15 amino acids. CDR3 amino acids: CASSEGRETNEKLFF. Written as DNA, the CDR3 is TGTGCCAGCAGCGAGGGGCGGGAAACTAATGAAAAACTGTTTTTT.

The CDR3: CASSQKRDGRNEQFF. As DNA, the CDR3 is TGCGCCAGCAGTCAAAAGCGGGACGGGCGAAATGAGCAGTTCTTC. This rearrangement joins TRBV23-1 to TRBJ2-1, with 7 nucleotides matching TRBD2. TRBV23-1 is annotated as an ORF whose role is uncertain. V was clipped by 2 bases and J by 7 bases; unmatched bases: 8. The CDR3 loop spans 15 amino acids.

This clone was counted only a few times. This rearrangement joins TRBV23-1 to TRBJ2-7, with D maybe TRBD1 (5 bases). TRBV23-1 falls under the ORF class, with uncertain function. The V and J ends lost 3 bases and 2 bases respectively, with 11 bases between them. This CDR3 has 14 residues. The CDR3 loop reads CASSHPDRAYEQYF. The CDR3 region has the DNA TGCGCCAGCAGTCATCCCGACAGAGCCTACGAGCAGTACTTC.

The CDR3 reads CASSDANTGELFF. The CDR3 DNA is TGTGCCAGCAGTGACGCGAACACCGGGGAGCTGTTTTTT. The chain is built from TRBV6-4 and TRBJ2-2, with D unclear. Trimming shortened V by 2 bases and J by 0 bases, and 1 base separated the two germline ends. The germline gives CDR1 MRHNA, CDR2 SNTAGT. This CDR3 is built from 13 residues.

CDR3 sequence: CASSLSVSGREFF. In nucleotides, the CDR3 is TGTGCCAGCAGCCTAAGCGTCAGCGGGAGGGAGTTCTTC. The chain combines TRBV7-9 with TRBJ2-1; 10 bases line up with TRBD2. Germline V CDR1 and CDR2: SEHNR, FQNEAQ (reference sequence). J lost 14 bases, V lost 5 bases, and 9 bases had no gene match. CDR3 length: 13 residues. Based on the CDR3 plus reference TRBV7-9 and TRBJ2-1, the full variable domain is DTGVSQNPRHKITKRGQNVTFRCDPISEHNRLYWYRQTLGQGPEFLTYFQNEAQLEKSRLLSDRFSAERPKGSFSTLEIQRTEQGDSAMYLCASSLSVSGREFFGPGTRLTVL.

This clone was recorded a few times. V gene TRBV5-4 combines with J gene TRBJ1-3; unclear D gene. In germline, CDR1 is SGHNT, CDR2 YYREEE (reference sequence). The V end was cut by 0 bases, the J end by 2 bases, with 6 bases between. CDR3 length: 14 residues. The CDR3 protein is CASSLGYTGNTIYF. The CDR3 coding sequence is TGTGCCAGCAGCTTGGGGTATACTGGAAACACCATATATTTT.

V gene TRBV4-1 combines with J gene TRBJ2-2; 8 bases line up with TRBD2. Germline V lookup: CDR1 MGHRA, CDR2 YSYEKL. V dropped 3 bases and J dropped 0; count of bases not matched to a gene: 3. The CDR3 is 16 residues long. The CDR3 is CASSQGLVANTGELFF. The CDR3 nucleotides read TGCGCCAGCAGCCAGGGACTAGTCGCGAACACCGGGGAGCTGTTTTTT.

This sequence joins TRBV30 and TRBJ1-3; D remains unclear. The V end lost 0 bases, the J end lost 0 bases, and 6 bases lay between the germline ends. CDR3 length equals 14 residues. The germline CDR1 and CDR2 sequences are GTSNPN and SVGIG (reference sequence). The CDR3 DNA sequence: TGTGCCTGGAGTGTTGATAGCTCTGGAAACACCATATATTTT. Translation gives CAWSVDSSGNTIYF.

The chain is built from TRBV30 and TRBJ2-1; D gene ambiguous. The CDR3 extends over 14 amino acids. Germline V CDR1 and CDR2: GTSNPN, SVGIG (reference sequence). V dropped 0 bases and J dropped 2 bases, with 8 bases sitting between them. CDR3 region: CAWSVLLPYNEQFF. The DNA of the CDR3 is TGTGCCTGGAGTGTACTCCTGCCCTACAATGAGCAGTTCTTC.

The chain couples TRBV6-6 to TRBJ1-5; 7 bases are shared with TRBD1. Trimming took 6 bases from V and 2 from J; bases not matched to a gene: 4. This CDR3 is built from 14 residues. Germline V gene lookup returns CDR1 MNHNY and CDR2 SVGAGI (reference sequence). The CDR3 spells CASREDRGNQPQHF. The CDR3, as DNA: TGTGCCAGCAGGGAAGACAGGGGCAATCAGCCCCAGCATTTT.

The chain links TRBV18 to TRBJ2-7; 7 bases are a match to TRBD1. Germline V gene sequence: CDR1 KGHSH, CDR2 LQKENI. The CDR3 extends over 17 amino acids. J gave up 4 bases and V 1 base, and 13 bases lay outside the gene matches. Written as DNA, the CDR3 is TGTGCCAGCTCACCACGCGCAGGGGGAATATTAGGGTACGAGCAGTACTTC. This encodes CASSPRAGGILGYEQYF.

V usage is TRBV7-3 and J usage is TRBJ2-1, with a weak D call TRBD2 (5 bases). From germline, CDR1 is SGHTA and CDR2 FQGTGA. The CDR3 sequence is 14 residues long. V was clipped by 2 bases and J by 7 bases, with 12 bases between them. The DNA for the CDR3 is TGTGCCAGCAGCTTAGGGAGTGTCACGAATGAGCAGTTCTTC. Translation gives CASSLGSVTNEQFF.